This T cell receptor (beta chain) came from a study of Ad26.COV2.S vaccination and SARS-CoV-2 variants. As for the study in general: Ad26.COV2.S was injected intramuscularly once or twice, 56 days apart.

Some clones are missing from TCRdb's copy, which holds only in-frame ones; the method was immunoSEQ multiplex PCR. The sample holds about 480,000 clones; roughly 85% are singletons and the top ten take 13%. A remark on this clone: Its specificity is not known.

Treatment described: some 20 received Ad26.COV2.S at low or high dose, single or two shots; roughly 5 received placebo; per-sample allocation not given. Samples came from day 63 after the first vaccine or placebo injection. It was an adult aged 18-55 years in Boston who was the donor. Study-level points and caveats: Possible underestimation of total T cell responses by the TCR breadth and depth analyses was noted. The authors reported substantial breadth in spike-specific CD8+ and CD4+ T cell responses after vaccination.

The CDR3 totals 13 residues. CDR1 is MDHEN, CDR2 SYDVKM, per germline. Trimming cost V 8 bases and J 0 bases, with 8 bases left between them. The TCR was taken from a person between 18 and 65 years old who received the Ad26.COV2.S COVID-19 vaccine or a placebo. V is TRBV28 and J is TRBJ1-5; D possibly corresponds to TRBD1 (5 bases). The material sequenced was peripheral blood, taken in a trial of Ad26.COV2.S vaccine versus placebo. The CDR3 DNA follows: TGTGCCAGCGGTGGGGCTAGCAATCAGCCCCAGCATTTT. This sequence encodes CASGGASNQPQHF.